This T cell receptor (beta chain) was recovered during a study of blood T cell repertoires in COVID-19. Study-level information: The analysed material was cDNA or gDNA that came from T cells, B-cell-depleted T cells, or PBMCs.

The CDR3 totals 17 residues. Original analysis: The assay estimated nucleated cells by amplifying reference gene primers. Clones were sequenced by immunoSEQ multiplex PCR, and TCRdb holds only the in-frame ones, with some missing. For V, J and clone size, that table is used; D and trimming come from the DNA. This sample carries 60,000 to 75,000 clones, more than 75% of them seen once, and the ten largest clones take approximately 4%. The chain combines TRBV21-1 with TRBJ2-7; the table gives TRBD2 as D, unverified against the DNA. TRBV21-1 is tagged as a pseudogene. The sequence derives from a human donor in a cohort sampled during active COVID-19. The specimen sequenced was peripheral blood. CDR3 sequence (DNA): TGTGCCAGCAGCAAACCCCCAAGCGGGAGGACCTCCTACGAGCAGTACTTC. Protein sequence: CASSKPPSGRTSYEQYF.